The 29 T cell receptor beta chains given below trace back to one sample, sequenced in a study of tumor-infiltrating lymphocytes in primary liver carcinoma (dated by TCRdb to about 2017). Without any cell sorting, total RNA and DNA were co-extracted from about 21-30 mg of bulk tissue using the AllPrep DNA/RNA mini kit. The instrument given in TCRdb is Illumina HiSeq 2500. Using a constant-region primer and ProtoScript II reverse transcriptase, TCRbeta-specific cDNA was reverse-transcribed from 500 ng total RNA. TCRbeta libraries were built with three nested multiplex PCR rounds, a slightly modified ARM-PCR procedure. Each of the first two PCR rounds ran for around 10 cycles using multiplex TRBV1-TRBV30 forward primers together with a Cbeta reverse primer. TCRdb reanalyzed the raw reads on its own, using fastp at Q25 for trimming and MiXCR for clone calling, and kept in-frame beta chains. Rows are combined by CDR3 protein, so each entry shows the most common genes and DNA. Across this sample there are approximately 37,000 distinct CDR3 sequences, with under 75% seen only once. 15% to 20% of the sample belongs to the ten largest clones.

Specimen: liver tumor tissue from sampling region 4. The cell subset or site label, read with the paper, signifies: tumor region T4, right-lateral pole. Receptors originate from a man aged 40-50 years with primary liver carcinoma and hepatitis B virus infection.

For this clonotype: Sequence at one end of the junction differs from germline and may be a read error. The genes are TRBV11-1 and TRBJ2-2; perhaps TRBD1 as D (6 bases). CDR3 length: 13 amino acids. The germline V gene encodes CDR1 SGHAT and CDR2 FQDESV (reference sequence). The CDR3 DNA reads TGTGCAAGCAGCTTTTGGGACACCGGGGTGTTGTTTTTT. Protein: CASSFWDTGVLFF. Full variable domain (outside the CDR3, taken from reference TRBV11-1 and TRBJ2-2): EAEVAQSPRYKITEKSQAVAFWCDPISGHATLYWYRQILGQGPELLVQFQDESVVDDSQLPKDRFSAERLKGVDSTLKIQPAELGDSAMYLCASSFWDTGVLFFGEGSRLTVL.

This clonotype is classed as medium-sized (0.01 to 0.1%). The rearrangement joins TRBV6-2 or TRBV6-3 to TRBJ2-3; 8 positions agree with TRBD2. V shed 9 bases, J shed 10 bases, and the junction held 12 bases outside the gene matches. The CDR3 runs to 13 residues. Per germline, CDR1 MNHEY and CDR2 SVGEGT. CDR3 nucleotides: TGTGCCAGTTCCGCTGGGACTAGAACCCCGCAGTATTTT. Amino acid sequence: CASSAGTRTPQYF.

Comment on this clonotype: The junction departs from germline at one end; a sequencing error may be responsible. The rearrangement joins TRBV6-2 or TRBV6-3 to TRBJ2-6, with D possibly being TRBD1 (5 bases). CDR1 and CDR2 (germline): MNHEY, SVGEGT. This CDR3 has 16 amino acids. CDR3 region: CPSSYAVLSGAKVLTF. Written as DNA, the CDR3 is TGTCCCAGCAGTTACGCGGTACTCTCTGGGGCCAAGGTCCTGACTTTC.

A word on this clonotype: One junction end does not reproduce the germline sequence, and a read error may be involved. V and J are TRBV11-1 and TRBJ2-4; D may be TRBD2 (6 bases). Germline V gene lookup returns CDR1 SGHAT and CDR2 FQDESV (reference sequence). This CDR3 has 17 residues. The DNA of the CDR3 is TGTGCCAGCAACTTTCCCGAGACTAGTGGGACCAAAAACATTCGGTACTTC. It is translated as CASNFPETSGTKNIRYF. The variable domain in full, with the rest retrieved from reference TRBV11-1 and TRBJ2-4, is EAEVAQSPRYKITEKSQAVAFWCDPISGHATLYWYRQILGQGPELLVQFQDESVVDDSQLPKDRFSAERLKGVDSTLKIQPAELGDSAMYLCASNFPETSGTKNIRYFGAGTRLSVL.

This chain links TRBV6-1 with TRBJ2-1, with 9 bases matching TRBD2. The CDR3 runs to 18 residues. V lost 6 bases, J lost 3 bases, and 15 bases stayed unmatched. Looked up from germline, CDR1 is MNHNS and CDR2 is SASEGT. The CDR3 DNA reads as TGTGCCAGCAGAGGTACAGGACTAGCGAGATCAGGCTACAATGAGCAGTTCTTC. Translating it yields CASRGTGLARSGYNEQFF.

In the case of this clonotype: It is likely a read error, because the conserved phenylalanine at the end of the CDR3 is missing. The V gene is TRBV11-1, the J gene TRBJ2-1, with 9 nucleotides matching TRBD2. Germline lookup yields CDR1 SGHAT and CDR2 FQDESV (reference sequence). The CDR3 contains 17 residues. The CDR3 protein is CASSPPPGGRAFSEQFS. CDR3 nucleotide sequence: TGTGCTAGCAGCCCCCCTCCTGGCGGGAGGGCCTTTAGTGAGCAGTTCTCC.

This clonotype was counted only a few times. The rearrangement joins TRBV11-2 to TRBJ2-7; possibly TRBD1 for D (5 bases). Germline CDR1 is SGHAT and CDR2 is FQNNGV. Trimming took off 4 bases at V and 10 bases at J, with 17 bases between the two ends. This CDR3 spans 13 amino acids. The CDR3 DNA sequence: TGTGCCAGCAGCTCTAACAGGAACTCCTACCAGTACTTC. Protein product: CASSSNRNSYQYF.

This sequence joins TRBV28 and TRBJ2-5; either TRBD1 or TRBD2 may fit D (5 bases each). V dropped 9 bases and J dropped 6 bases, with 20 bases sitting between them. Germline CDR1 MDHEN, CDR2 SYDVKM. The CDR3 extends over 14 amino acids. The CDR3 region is CASSRDHLRQTQYF. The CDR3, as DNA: TGTGCCAGTAGTAGGGACCACCTCAGGCAGACCCAGTACTTC. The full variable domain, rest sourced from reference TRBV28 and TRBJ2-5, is DVKVTQSSRYLVKRTGEKVFLECVQDMDHENMFWYRQDPGLGLRLIYFSYDVKMKEKGDIPEGYSVSREKKERFSLILESASTNQTSMYLCASSRDHLRQTQYFGPGTRLLVL.

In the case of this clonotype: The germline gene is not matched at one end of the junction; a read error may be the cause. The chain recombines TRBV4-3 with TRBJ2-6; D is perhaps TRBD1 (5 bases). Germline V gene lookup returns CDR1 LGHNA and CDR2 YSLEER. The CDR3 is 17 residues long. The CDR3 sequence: CASSQDGSGRRANVLTF. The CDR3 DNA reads TGTGCCAGCAGTCAAGATGGGTCAGGGCGCAGGGCCAACGTCCTGACTTTC.

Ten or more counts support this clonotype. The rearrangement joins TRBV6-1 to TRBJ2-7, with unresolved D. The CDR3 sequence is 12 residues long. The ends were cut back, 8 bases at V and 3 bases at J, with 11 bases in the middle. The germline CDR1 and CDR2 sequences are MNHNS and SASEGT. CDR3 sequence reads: CASDMADYEQYF. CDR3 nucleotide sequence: TGTGCCAGCGATATGGCAGACTACGAGCAGTACTTC.

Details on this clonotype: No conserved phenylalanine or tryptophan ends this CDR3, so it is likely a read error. The CDR3 region has the DNA TGTGCCAGCAGCCTGGTTCATAACTATGGCTACACCTTA. Amino acid sequence: CASSLVHNYGYTL. The chain carries TRBV11-1 and TRBJ1-2; no definite D call. V dropped 5 bases and J dropped 1 base, with 8 bases sitting between them. This CDR3 contains 13 residues. In germline, CDR1 is SGHAT, CDR2 FQDESV (reference sequence).

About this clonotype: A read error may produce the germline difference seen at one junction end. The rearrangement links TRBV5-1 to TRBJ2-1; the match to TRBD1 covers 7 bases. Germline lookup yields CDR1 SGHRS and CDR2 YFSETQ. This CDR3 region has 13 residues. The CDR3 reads CTSSLTGVNEQFF. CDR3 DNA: TGTACCAGCAGCTTAACAGGGGTCAATGAGCAGTTCTTC.

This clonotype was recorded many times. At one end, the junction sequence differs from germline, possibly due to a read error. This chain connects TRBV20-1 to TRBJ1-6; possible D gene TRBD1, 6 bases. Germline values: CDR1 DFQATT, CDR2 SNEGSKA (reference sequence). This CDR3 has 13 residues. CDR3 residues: CSAGAGHNSPLHF. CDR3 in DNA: TGCAGTGCCGGCGCGGGACATAATTCGCCCCTCCACTTT.

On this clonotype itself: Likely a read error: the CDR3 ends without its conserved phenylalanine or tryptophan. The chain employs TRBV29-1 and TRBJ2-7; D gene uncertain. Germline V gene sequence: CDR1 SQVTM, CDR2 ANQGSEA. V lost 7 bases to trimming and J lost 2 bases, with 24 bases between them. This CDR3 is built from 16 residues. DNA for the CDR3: TGCAGCGCCATGACATCTGAGACCGGCAATCCCTACGAGCAGTACTTA. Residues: CSAMTSETGNPYEQYL.

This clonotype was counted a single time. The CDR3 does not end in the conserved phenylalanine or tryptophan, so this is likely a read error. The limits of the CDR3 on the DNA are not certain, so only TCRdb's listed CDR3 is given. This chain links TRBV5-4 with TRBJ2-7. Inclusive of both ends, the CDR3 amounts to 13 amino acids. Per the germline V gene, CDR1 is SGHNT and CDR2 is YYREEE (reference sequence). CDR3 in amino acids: CASSLQWLDEQYL.

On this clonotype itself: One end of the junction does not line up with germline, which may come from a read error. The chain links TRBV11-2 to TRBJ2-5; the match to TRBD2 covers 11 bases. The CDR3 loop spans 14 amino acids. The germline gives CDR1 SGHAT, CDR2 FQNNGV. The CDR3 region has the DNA TGTGCCAGCACCCTAGCGGGAGGACAAGAGACCCAGTATTTC. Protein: CASTLAGGQETQYF.

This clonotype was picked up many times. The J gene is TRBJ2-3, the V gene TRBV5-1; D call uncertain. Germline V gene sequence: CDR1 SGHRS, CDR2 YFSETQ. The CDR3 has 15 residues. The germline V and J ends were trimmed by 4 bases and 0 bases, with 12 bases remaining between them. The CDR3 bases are TGCGCCAGCAGCGAGTACATCTCTAGCACAGATACGCAGTATTTT. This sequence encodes CASSEYISSTDTQYF.

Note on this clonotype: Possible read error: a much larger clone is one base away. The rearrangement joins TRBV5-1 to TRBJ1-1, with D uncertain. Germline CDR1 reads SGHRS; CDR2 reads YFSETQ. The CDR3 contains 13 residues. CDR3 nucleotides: TGCACCAGCAGCTTGGAACCGTCGGGTTCGGCTTTCTTT. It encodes CTSSLEPSGSAFF.

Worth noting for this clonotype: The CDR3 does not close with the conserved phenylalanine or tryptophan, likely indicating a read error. CDR3 DNA sequence: TGTGCCAGCAGCTTACCCGGGACTAGTGGGACCAAAAGCATTCAGTACCTC. It specifies CASSLPGTSGTKSIQYL. The V call is TRBV11-1, the J call TRBJ2-4; TRBD2 agrees at 8 bases. Germline CDR1 reads SGHAT; CDR2 reads FQDESV (reference sequence). The CDR3 totals 17 residues.

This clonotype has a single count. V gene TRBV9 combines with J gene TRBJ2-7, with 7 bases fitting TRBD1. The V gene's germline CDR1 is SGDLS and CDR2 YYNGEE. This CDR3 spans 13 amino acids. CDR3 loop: CTTTQGRNYEQYF. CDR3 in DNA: TGTACCACGACACAGGGGCGAAACTACGAGCAGTACTTC.

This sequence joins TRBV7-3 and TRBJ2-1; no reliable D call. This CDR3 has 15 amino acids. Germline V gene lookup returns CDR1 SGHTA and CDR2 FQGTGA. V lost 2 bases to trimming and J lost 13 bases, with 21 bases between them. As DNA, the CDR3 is TGTGCCAGCAGCTTAGGCCCGAGCTCCTACAATGGACAGTTCTTC. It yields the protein CASSLGPSSYNGQFF.

The CDR3 coding sequence is TGTCTCACCGACGAACCGGGTCCGAACACTGAAGCTTTCTTT. Translated, it gives CLTDEPGPNTEAFF. This chain links TRBV15 with TRBJ1-1; no clear D. The CDR3 contains 14 residues. CDR1 is LNHNV, CDR2 YYDKDF, per germline (reference sequence).

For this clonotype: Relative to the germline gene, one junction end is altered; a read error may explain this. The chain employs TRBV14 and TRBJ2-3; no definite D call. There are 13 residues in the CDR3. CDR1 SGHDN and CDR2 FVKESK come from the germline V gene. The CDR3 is CASSRGYTDMLYF. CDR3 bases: TGTGCCAGTAGCCGAGGATACACAGATATGCTGTATTTT.

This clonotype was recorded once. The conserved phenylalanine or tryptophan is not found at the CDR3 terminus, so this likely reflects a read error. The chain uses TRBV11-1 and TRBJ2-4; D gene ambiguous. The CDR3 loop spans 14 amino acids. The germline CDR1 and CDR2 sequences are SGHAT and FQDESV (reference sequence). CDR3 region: CASSPPLPKNIQYS. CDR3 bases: TGTGCCAGCAGCCCCCCCCTACCCAAGAACATTCAGTACTCC.

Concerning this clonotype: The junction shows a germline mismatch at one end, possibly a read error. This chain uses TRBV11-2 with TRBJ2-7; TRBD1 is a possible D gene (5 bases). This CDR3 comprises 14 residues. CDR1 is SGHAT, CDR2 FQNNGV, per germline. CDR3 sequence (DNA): TGTGCAGGCAGCTCTAACAGGAACTCCTACGAGAAGTACTTC. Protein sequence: CAGSSNRNSYEKYF.

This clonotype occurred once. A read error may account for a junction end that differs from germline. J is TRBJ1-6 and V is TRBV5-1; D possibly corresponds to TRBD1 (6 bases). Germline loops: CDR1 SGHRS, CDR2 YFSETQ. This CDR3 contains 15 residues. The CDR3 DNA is TGCGCCAGCATCTTGCGGGGGGCGACGTATTCACCCCTCCACTTT. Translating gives CASILRGATYSPLHF.

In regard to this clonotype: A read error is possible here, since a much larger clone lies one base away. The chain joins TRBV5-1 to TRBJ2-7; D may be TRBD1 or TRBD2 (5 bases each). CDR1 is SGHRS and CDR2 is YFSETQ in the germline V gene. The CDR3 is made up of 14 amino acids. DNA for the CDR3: TGCGCCAGCAGCTTGACTGGGGGATCCTACAAGCAGTACTTC. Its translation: CASSLTGGSYKQYF.

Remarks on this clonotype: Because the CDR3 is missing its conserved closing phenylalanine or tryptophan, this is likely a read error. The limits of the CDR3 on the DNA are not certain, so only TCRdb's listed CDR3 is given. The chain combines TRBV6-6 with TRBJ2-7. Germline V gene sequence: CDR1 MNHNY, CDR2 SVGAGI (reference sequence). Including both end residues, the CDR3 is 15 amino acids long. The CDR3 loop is CASIGCRDYSYEQYL.

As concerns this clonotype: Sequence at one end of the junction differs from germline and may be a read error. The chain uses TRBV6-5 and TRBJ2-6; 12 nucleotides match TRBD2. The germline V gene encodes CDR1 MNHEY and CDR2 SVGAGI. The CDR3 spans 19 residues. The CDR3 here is CASISSGTSGYSGANVLAF. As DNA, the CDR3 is TGTGCCAGCATTTCGTCCGGGACTAGCGGGTATTCTGGGGCCAACGTTCTGGCTTTC.